This T cell receptor (beta chain) emerged from a study of radiation and T cells in renal cell carcinoma. Points from the study as a whole: From baseline, blood top tumor clonotypes peaked at 2 weeks post-radiation.

The time point here: blood 4 weeks post-SBRT, at nephrectomy. Treatment noted: 15 Gy SBRT to primary tumor, nephrectomy 4 weeks later. Nephrectomy followed 15 Gy stereotactic body radiation by 4 weeks. This renal cell carcinoma was of the clear cell type. There are 13 residues in the CDR3. CDR1 and CDR2 (germline): SGHAT, FQDESV (reference sequence). V was pared by 5 bases and J by 3 bases, with 10 bases between. The protocol was immunoSEQ multiplex PCR, while the TCRdb copy is restricted to in-frame clones and leaves out a portion. The sample lists tens of thousands of clones; 85% were seen once. Of note for this clone: Its antigen is unidentified.

The TCR comes from a middle-aged man with renal cell carcinoma. This sample comprised blood, obtained from a patient whose treatment included radiotherapy and nephrectomy. This chain uses TRBV11-1 with TRBJ1-2; D is perhaps TRBD1 (6 bases). The CDR3 DNA is TGTGCCAGCAGCCGGAACAGGGACTATGGCTACACCTTC. This translates into CASSRNRDYGYTF.